These T cell receptor beta chains were read from a single sample in a study of T cell repertoires in cytomegalovirus infection. TCRdb recomputed calls from the reads with MiXCR, one row per CDR3 protein. The sample has 35,000 to 55,000 distinct CDR3 sequences; approximately 19% are singletons. These TCRs are of unknown antigen specificity. The sequences come from CD8+ T cells from cultured PBMCs, collected from culture after CMV antigen stimulation. The receptors stem from a human donor in good health (CMV status not recorded). Some clones in this sample may be carry-over from other donors' samples. Both conserved end residues are part of each CDR3. A D gene is named only where the DNA matches it firmly. Not all rows give a size; the values are once, few, many and, for expanded clones, a class.

j_call d_call v_call clone_size cdr3_nt cdr3_aa
TRBJ2-3 TRBD2 TRBV12-3/TRBV12-4 many TGTGCCAGCAGTTCTGAGCGGGGGGAAGTTAGAGATACGCAGTATTTT CASSSERGEVRDTQYF
TRBJ2-7 - TRBV3-1 - TGTGCCAGCAGCCAAGATCTGAGTAACGAGCAGTACTTC CASSQDLSNEQYF
TRBJ2-5 TRBD2 TRBV29-1 - TGCAGCGTTGAGGGACTAGCGGGAGGGCCGTTTGAGACCCAGTACTTC CSVEGLAGGPFETQYF
TRBJ2-3 TRBD2 TRBV5-6 few TGTGCCAGCAGCTTGCGTACTAGCGGGGGCACAGATACGCAGTATTTT CASSLRTSGGTDTQYF
TRBJ2-7 - TRBV7-2 many TGTGCCAGCATGGAGGGTTTAGGAAAGCAGTACTTC CASMEGLGKQYF
TRBJ1-2 - TRBV7-9 many TGTGCCAGCAGCTACCCCGGGGAAGATGGCTACACCTTC CASSYPGEDGYTF
TRBJ2-1 TRBD2 TRBV5-1 - TGCGCCAGCAGCTTGGGTAGCGGGAGTGTAAATGAGCAGTTCTTC CASSLGSGSVNEQFF
TRBJ2-1 TRBD2 TRBV2 - TGTGCCAGCAGTGAAGGGTATGGCGGACTAGCGGGAGCCGGCAATGAGCAGTTCTTC CASSEGYGGLAGAGNEQFF
TRBJ2-1 TRBD2 TRBV27 - TGTGCCAGCAGTTTATATCTAGCGGGGGCAAATGAGCAGTTCTTC CASSLYLAGANEQFF
TRBJ2-3 - TRBV6-2/TRBV6-3 - TGTGCCAGCAGGAGGGGTATAGGGCTAGCAGATACGCAGTATTTT CASRRGIGLADTQYF
TRBJ1-1 - TRBV6-2/TRBV6-3 - TGTGCCAGCAGACCTCCGGGACAAATTAACACTGAAGCTTTCTTT CASRPPGQINTEAFF
TRBJ2-1 - TRBV2 few TGTGCCAGCAGTTACCGATCGACTCCGAGCTCCTACAATGAGCAGTTCTTC CASSYRSTPSSYNEQFF
TRBJ1-5 - TRBV27 few TGTGCCAGCAGTTTATCCGGGAATCAGCCCCAGCATTTT CASSLSGNQPQHF
TRBJ2-7 - TRBV6-2/TRBV6-3 - TGTGCCAACAGCCGACCTCGACAGGGAGGCTCCTACGAGCAGTACTTC CANSRPRQGGSYEQYF
TRBJ1-1 - TRBV12-3/TRBV12-4 many TGTGCCAGCAGTCGAGGAGGTTACAAAACTGAAGCTTTCTTT CASSRGGYKTEAFF
TRBJ2-2 - TRBV7-2 many TGTGCCAGCAGCCCGCCCGGTATCGGCACCGGGGAGCTGTTTTTT CASSPPGIGTGELFF